This TCR beta chain stems from a study of blood T cell repertoires in COVID-19. Turning to the study itself: T cells, B-cell-depleted T cells, or PBMCs provided the cDNA or gDNA that served as material.

The study recruited people aged roughly 18 to 95 years across under 25 US areas. Among Cohort 3 donors, those recovered had two negative PCRs, clearance, or symptom resolution. Sequencing used immunoSEQ multiplex PCR; TCRdb keeps in-frame clones, though not all of them. The sample records hundreds of thousands of clones, just over 85% being singletons. The CDR3 runs to 13 residues. Germline CDR1 SQVTM, CDR2 ANQGSEA. The ends were cut back, 5 bases at V and 1 base at J, with 11 bases in the middle. This receptor was taken from a man aged 35 to 55 who had recovered from COVID-19. This chain links TRBV29-1 with TRBJ2-5, with D perhaps matching TRBD2 (6 bases). Specimen: PBMCs or T cells enriched from blood (not recorded which). CDR3 region: CSVTFSGQETQYF. In DNA form, the CDR3 reads TGCAGCGTTACGTTTAGCGGCCAAGAGACCCAGTACTTC. The whole variable domain, filled in from reference TRBV29-1 and TRBJ2-5, reads SAVISQKPSRDICQRGTSLTIQCQVDSQVTMMFWYRQQPGQSLTLIATANQGSEATYESGFVIDKFPISRPNLTFSTLTVSNMSPEDSSIYLCSVTFSGQETQYFGPGTRLLVL.